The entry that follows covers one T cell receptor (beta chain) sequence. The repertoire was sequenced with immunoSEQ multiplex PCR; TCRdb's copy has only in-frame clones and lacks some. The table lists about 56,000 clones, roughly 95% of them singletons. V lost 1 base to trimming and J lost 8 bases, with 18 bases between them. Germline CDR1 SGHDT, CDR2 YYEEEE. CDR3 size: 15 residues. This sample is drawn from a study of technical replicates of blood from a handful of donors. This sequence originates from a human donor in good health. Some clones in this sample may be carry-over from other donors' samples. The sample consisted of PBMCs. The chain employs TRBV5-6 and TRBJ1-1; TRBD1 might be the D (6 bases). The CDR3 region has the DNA TGTGCCAGCAGCTTGCGGGGCAGGGGATCTCTGGAAGCTTTCTTT. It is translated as CASSLRGRGSLEAFF.